Listed below are T cell receptor beta chains from one sample, sequenced in a study of T cell responses to AZD1222 COVID-19 vaccine. Data came from immunoSEQ multiplex PCR; TCRdb stores just in-frame clones and leaves some out. The table includes 150,000 to 200,000 clones, 92% detected once. Sequenced material: peripheral blood, taken on day 0 of AZD1222 vaccination. These receptors originate from an adult in good health. Both conserved end residues are part of each CDR3. Each record gives: V gene, D gene, J gene, clone size, CDR3 DNA, CDR3 protein. The D gene is left open where the match is weak. Clone size is shown for a subset of rows, as once, few, many or a class of expanded clone.

TRBV7-9	NA	TRBJ2-7	NA	TGTGCCAGCAGCGCTTGGGGGATTGCAGACGAGCAGTACTTC	CASSAWGIADEQYF
TRBV2	NA	TRBJ1-2	NA	TGTGCCACGAGCCTGGACAGCTATGGCTACACCTTC	CATSLDSYGYTF
TRBV21-1	NA	TRBJ2-3	once	TGTGCCAGCAGCAAACTTCAGGGAGGCGCAGATACGCAGTATTTT	CASSKLQGGADTQYF
TRBV28	NA	TRBJ2-7	NA	TGTGCCACGGCTTGGGGGAGCGGCTACGAGCAGTACTTC	CATAWGSGYEQYF
TRBV28	NA	TRBJ2-7	NA	TGTGCCAGCAGTTTGCGGGTCCGAAACTACGAGCAGTACTTC	CASSLRVRNYEQYF
TRBV3-1/TRBV3-2	NA	TRBJ1-1	NA	TGTGCCAGCAGCCAGAGGTACACTGAAGCTTTCTTT	CASSQRYTEAFF
TRBV7-9	TRBD1	TRBJ1-3	NA	TGTGCCAGCAGCTTAGCCGACAGGGGCGTTGCAAACACCATATATTTT	CASSLADRGVANTIYF
TRBV21-1	NA	TRBJ1-5	NA	TGTGCCAGCAGCAAATCAAGTGGGTACGATCAGCCCCAGCATTTT	CASSKSSGYDQPQHF
TRBV4-1	NA	TRBJ1-6	NA	TGCGCCAGCAGCCAAGATCACGGCAGGAATAATTCACCCCTCCACTTT	CASSQDHGRNNSPLHF
TRBV4-2	NA	TRBJ2-7	NA	TGTGCCAGCAGCCCTCAAATGACTCCGACCTACGAGCAGTACTTC	CASSPQMTPTYEQYF
TRBV6-4	NA	TRBJ2-3	NA	TGTGCCAGCAGTGAGGGGGACACAGATACGCAGTATTTT	CASSEGDTDTQYF
TRBV5-8	TRBD2	TRBJ2-6	NA	TGTGCCAGCAGGACCTGGGGGGGTTACGTCCTGACTTTC	CASRTWGGYVLTF
TRBV20-1	NA	TRBJ2-7	few	TGCAGTGCTGGTGGTCCCTCTGGGGACTACGAGCAGTACTTC	CSAGGPSGDYEQYF
TRBV27	TRBD2	TRBJ2-3	NA	TGTGCCAGCAGTTTAGGGACTAGCGGGCAAGATACGCAGTATTTT	CASSLGTSGQDTQYF
TRBV6-6	NA	TRBJ2-3	NA	TGTGCCAGCAGTTACCCCCTAAACCGGTTCACAGATACGCAGTATTTT	CASSYPLNRFTDTQYF
TRBV6-1	NA	TRBJ1-2	NA	TGTGCCAGCAGTGAAGCCCCGGACCCTGTTTATGGCTACACCTTC	CASSEAPDPVYGYTF
TRBV3-1/TRBV3-2	NA	TRBJ1-6	NA	TGTGCCAGCAGCCTAGCTAATTCACCCCTCCACTTT	CASSLANSPLHF
TRBV7-8	TRBD1	TRBJ2-2	NA	TGTGCCAGCAGCCTTCGGGACAGGGGTGGGACCGGGGAGCTGTTTTTT	CASSLRDRGGTGELFF
TRBV9	NA	TRBJ1-1	NA	TGTGCCAGCGGAGACCCAATGAACACTGAAGCTTTCTTT	CASGDPMNTEAFF
TRBV28	NA	TRBJ1-1	NA	TGTGCCAGCACCGGTGGGTGGGGGTCGGTTCGGGAAGCTTTCTTT	CASTGGWGSVREAFF
TRBV6-5	TRBD1	TRBJ1-3	NA	TGTGCCAGCAGTACGGACAGGGTATCTGGAAACACCATATATTTT	CASSTDRVSGNTIYF
TRBV29-1	NA	TRBJ1-1	NA	TGCAGCGTTGACGTCCCTGGTAGAACTGAAGCTTTCTTT	CSVDVPGRTEAFF
TRBV14	NA	TRBJ1-3	NA	TGTGCCAGCAGCCAAGATTCGGCCGTCGCTGGAAACACCATATATTTT	CASSQDSAVAGNTIYF
TRBV5-6	NA	TRBJ2-2	few	TGTGCCAGCAGCTTGGCCTCGACACCTTACACCGGGGAGCTGTTTTTT	CASSLASTPYTGELFF
TRBV6-2/TRBV6-3	NA	TRBJ1-2	NA	TGTGCCAGCAGTTACTGGCCCTCAGGGCTCTATGGCTACACCTTC	CASSYWPSGLYGYTF
TRBV29-1	NA	TRBJ2-4	NA	TGCAGCGCCCGCGGGGACCTCCTTCAGTTAGCCAAAAACATTCAGTACTTC	CSARGDLLQLAKNIQYF
TRBV7-2	NA	TRBJ1-4	NA	TGTGCCAGCAGCTTCATAGAGGTGATGGCTAATGAAAAACTGTTTTTT	CASSFIEVMANEKLFF
TRBV2	NA	TRBJ2-2	NA	TGTGCCAGCAAGGAACGCTTTCCGAACACCGGGGAGCTGTTTTTT	CASKERFPNTGELFF
TRBV5-4	TRBD1	TRBJ2-1	NA	TGTGCCAGCAGCCCAAAGGGGACAGGGGTTACCGAGCAGTTCTTC	CASSPKGTGVTEQFF
TRBV7-9	NA	TRBJ2-4	NA	TGTGCCAGCAGCTTTAGGGGGGGACAAAAAAACATTCAGTACTTC	CASSFRGGQKNIQYF
TRBV5-1	TRBD1	TRBJ1-2	NA	TGCGCCAGCAGCTTGACAGGGGAAGGCTACACCTTC	CASSLTGEGYTF
TRBV28	NA	TRBJ2-3	NA	TGTGCCAGCGCCGGGGGCGTCGATACGCAGTATTTT	CASAGGVDTQYF
TRBV4-2	TRBD2	TRBJ2-7	NA	TGTGCCAGCAGCCAAGAAGGGAGCGGGGGGGCGGACGAGCAGTACTTC	CASSQEGSGGADEQYF
TRBV11-2	TRBD1	TRBJ1-1	NA	TGTGCCAGCAGCTTGACAGGGGACACTGAAGCTTTCTTT	CASSLTGDTEAFF
TRBV12-5	NA	TRBJ1-4	NA	TGTGCTAGTGGTTCGGGACCATCACGGGCTAATGAAAAACTGTTTTTT	CASGSGPSRANEKLFF
TRBV18	TRBD2	TRBJ2-1	once	TGTGCCAGCTCACCGAGGGAGACTAGCGCTAATGAGCAGTTCTTC	CASSPRETSANEQFF
TRBV13	NA	TRBJ2-7	NA	TGTGCCAGCAGCCAATCTCATCGAAGGGGCTACGAGCAGTACTTC	CASSQSHRRGYEQYF
TRBV29-1	NA	TRBJ2-6	NA	TGCAGCGTGGAGGGACTCACTCCGGCCAACGTCCTGACTTTC	CSVEGLTPANVLTF
TRBV27	NA	TRBJ1-5	NA	TGTGCCAGCAGTTTTACAGGTCTCAATCAGCCCCAGCATTTT	CASSFTGLNQPQHF
TRBV7-9	NA	TRBJ2-1	NA	TGTGCCAGCAGCCCAGAGGGGGGAGAGCAGTTCTTC	CASSPEGGEQFF
TRBV2	NA	TRBJ2-7	NA	TGTGCCAGCACCTCGAGCTGGCAGCAGTACTTC	CASTSSWQQYF
TRBV30	NA	TRBJ1-3	NA	TGTGCCTGGGGCCCGGGAAGTTTGGGAAACACCATATATTTT	CAWGPGSLGNTIYF
TRBV9	NA	TRBJ2-1	once	TGTGCCAGCAGCGTTGGGGGAGGCCCCTACAATGAGCAGTTCTTC	CASSVGGGPYNEQFF
TRBV11-2	TRBD2	TRBJ2-1	NA	TGTGCCAGCAGCGGGACTAGCGGGGGGGTTTACAATGAGCAGTTCTTC	CASSGTSGGVYNEQFF
TRBV24-1	TRBD1	TRBJ1-5	NA	TGTGCCACCAGTCCCACCAGGGGGCAAGGAAATCAGCCCCAGCATTTT	CATSPTRGQGNQPQHF
TRBV30	NA	TRBJ2-7	NA	TGTGCCTGGAGTGATAGGACGAAAGAGCAGTACTTC	CAWSDRTKEQYF
TRBV7-2	NA	TRBJ1-1	NA	TGTGCCAGCAGCCCCCGGGGTTATAACACTGAAGCTTTCTTT	CASSPRGYNTEAFF
TRBV20-1	TRBD2	TRBJ2-7	NA	TGCAGTGCTATATCCGGGACTAGGTGGTACTTC	CSAISGTRWYF
TRBV29-1	NA	TRBJ1-2	NA	TGCAGCGTTGCGGGCGCTAACTATGGCTACACCTTC	CSVAGANYGYTF
TRBV15	NA	TRBJ1-1	NA	TGTGCCACCAGCAGCCTCGGGCCGGGGGGGACTGAAGCTTTCTTT	CATSSLGPGGTEAFF
TRBV28	NA	TRBJ2-7	NA	TGTGCCAGCAGAACCAGTAGCAGGGTAGACGAGCAGTACTTC	CASRTSSRVDEQYF
TRBV2	TRBD1	TRBJ2-5	NA	TGTGCCAGCAGGGAAGACAGGGGCGGACGCGAGACCCAGTACTTC	CASREDRGGRETQYF
TRBV11-2	NA	TRBJ1-2	NA	TGTGCCAGCAGCTCTACAGGGCCCTATGGCTACACCTTC	CASSSTGPYGYTF
TRBV12-5	NA	TRBJ1-1	NA	TGTGCTAGTGGTCCCAGTCCGAACACTGAAGCTTTCTTT	CASGPSPNTEAFF
TRBV29-1	TRBD1	TRBJ2-7	NA	TGCAGCGCAATAACGACAGGGAAAATGGGTGAGCAGTACTTC	CSAITTGKMGEQYF
TRBV28	NA	TRBJ2-7	NA	TGTGCCAGCAGCCACCCCCCCTACGAGCAGTACTTC	CASSHPPYEQYF
TRBV5-4	NA	TRBJ2-1	NA	TGTGCCAGCAGCCTAACTAGCAGAAGCTCCTACAATGAGCAGTTCTTC	CASSLTSRSSYNEQFF